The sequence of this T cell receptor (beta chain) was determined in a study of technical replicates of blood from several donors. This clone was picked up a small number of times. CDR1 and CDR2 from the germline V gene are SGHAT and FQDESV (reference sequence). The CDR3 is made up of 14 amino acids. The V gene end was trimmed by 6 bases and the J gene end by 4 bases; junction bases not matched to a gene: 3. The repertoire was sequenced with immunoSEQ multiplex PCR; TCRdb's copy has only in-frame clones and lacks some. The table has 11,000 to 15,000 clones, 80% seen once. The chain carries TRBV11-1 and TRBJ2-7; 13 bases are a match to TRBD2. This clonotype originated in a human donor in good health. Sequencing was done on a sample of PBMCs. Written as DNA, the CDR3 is TGTGCCAGCAGACGACTAGCGGGAGGATACGAGCAGTACTTC. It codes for CASRRLAGGYEQYF.